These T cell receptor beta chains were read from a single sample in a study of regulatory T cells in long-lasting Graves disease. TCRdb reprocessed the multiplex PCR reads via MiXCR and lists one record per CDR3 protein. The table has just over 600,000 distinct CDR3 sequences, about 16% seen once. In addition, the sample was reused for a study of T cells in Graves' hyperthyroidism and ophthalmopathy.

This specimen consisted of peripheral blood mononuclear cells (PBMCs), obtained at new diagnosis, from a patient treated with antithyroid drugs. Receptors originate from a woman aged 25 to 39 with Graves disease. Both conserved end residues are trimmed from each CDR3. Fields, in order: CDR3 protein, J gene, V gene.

ASSAQIPHLSSYSLSPLH TRBJ1-6 TRBV27
SAREGQKTNGYT TRBJ1-2 TRBV20-1
SARLAGGIQETQY TRBJ2-5 TRBV20-1
ASRRGGELF TRBJ2-2 TRBV2
ASSLLRLAADTQY TRBJ2-3 TRBV5-1
ASSLGGPGSPLH TRBJ1-6 TRBV7-3
ASTLTPAVSF TRBJ1-1 TRBV28
ASSLANSQPQH TRBJ1-5 TRBV7-2
ASSLGRDRESEQY TRBJ2-7 TRBV5-4
ASSKDRYEGAVQY TRBJ2-7 TRBV5-1
ASSLRQAGYNEQF TRBJ2-1 TRBV28
SGQGSGYGYT TRBJ1-2 TRBV29-1
ASSTTGGSSPLH TRBJ1-6 TRBV6-1
ASSLGALGGTDTQY TRBJ2-3 TRBV7-6
ASSPQGQDSPLH TRBJ1-6 TRBV18
ASSLIRDGYA TRBJ1-2 TRBV3-1
ASRGTNTGELF TRBJ2-2 TRBV28
ASSLLSRAYEQY TRBJ2-7 TRBV14
ATGPGQGNQPQH TRBJ1-5 TRBV24-1
ASSLSAAGVGNTIY TRBJ1-3 TRBV28
ASSYGGTGTEAF TRBJ1-1 TRBV6-2/TRBV6-3
ASRVDGGSSYEQY TRBJ2-7 TRBV2
ASSQEAGTYTEAF TRBJ1-1 TRBV11-2
SANLRDRAGYT TRBJ1-2 TRBV29-1